The 8 T cell receptor beta chains below were found in one sample sequenced in a study of tumor-infiltrating lymphocytes in primary liver carcinoma. Total RNA (roughly 530 ng) served as template for TCR beta cDNA synthesis primed by a constant-region primer. Construction of TCR beta libraries relied on three successive nested multiplex PCR rounds employing slightly modified ARM-PCR. Rounds one and two of PCR, each of 10 cycles, were primed with TRBV1-TRBV30 forward primers and a C-beta reverse primer. TCRdb itself ran the multiplex PCR reads through MiXCR, one entry per CDR3 protein. The profile shows 90,000 to 150,000 distinct CDR3 sequences, around two thirds of them singletons. Joint extraction of RNA and DNA used 20-30 mg of bulk tissue that was unsorted. The sequencing input was liver tumor tissue from sampling region 1. The subset: tumor region T1, superior pole. Source of these receptors: a woman aged 60-75 years with primary liver carcinoma and hepatitis B virus infection.

This clonotype was counted ten times or more. The J gene is TRBJ1-5, the V gene TRBV6-1, with a tentative D call TRBD1 (6 bases). Trimming stripped 4 bases from V and 4 bases from J, with 17 bases between. Germline V gene data show CDR1 as MNHNS and CDR2 as SASEGT. The CDR3 is 16 amino acids. CDR3 loop: CASSGARGGGNQPQHF. The CDR3 DNA reads TGTGCCAGCAGTGGGGCCCGGGGGGGCGGAAATCAGCCCCAGCATTTT.

Comments on this clonotype: The junction departs from the called germline gene at one end, perhaps through a read error. The chain joins TRBV5-5 to TRBJ2-7; TRBD1 might be the D (5 bases). The germline V gene encodes CDR1 SGHKS and CDR2 YYEKEE (reference sequence). The CDR3 totals 16 residues. CDR3 residues: CTSTITGSALSYEQYF. The CDR3 region has the DNA TGTACCAGCACCATAACAGGTTCAGCGCTCTCCTACGAGCAGTACTTC.

In the case of this clonotype: Just one base apart from a much larger clone, this may be a read error. The V gene is TRBV5-5, the J gene TRBJ2-5, with TRBD1 matching over 8 bases. J gave up 9 bases and V 7 bases, and 8 bases lay outside the gene matches. This CDR3 is 12 amino acids long. Germline lookup yields CDR1 SGHKS and CDR2 YYEKEE (reference sequence). This chain's CDR3 is CASSGTGRAQYF. CDR3 bases: TGTGCCAGCTCCGGGACAGGACGGGCCCAGTACTTC.

This clonotype is medium-sized in the sample. The chain recombines TRBV11-2 with TRBJ2-3; 9 nucleotides match TRBD1. Germline CDR1 and CDR2: SGHAT and FQNNGV. The CDR3 consists of 13 residues. With 6 bases clipped from V and 4 bases from J, the junction kept 2 bases outside the gene matches. The DNA for the CDR3 is TGTGCCAGCAGGAGGGACAGGGCAGATACGCAGTATTTT. Protein sequence: CASRRDRADTQYF.

With respect to this clonotype: Lacking the conserved final phenylalanine or tryptophan, this CDR3 likely reflects a read error. The V gene is TRBV28, the J gene TRBJ2-7; 7 bases map to TRBD1. Germline V CDR1 and CDR2: MDHEN, SYDVKM. After removal of 5 bases from V and 5 bases from J, the junction contained 9 bases not matched to a gene. This CDR3 comprises 14 residues. The CDR3 region has the DNA TGTGCCAGCAGTCAAAGACAGGGCATCCACGAGCAGTACTTA. Translated: CASSQRQGIHEQYL.

The rearrangement links TRBV7-2 to TRBJ1-2; possible D gene TRBD1, 5 bases. The CDR3 covers 15 residues. Trimming stripped 2 bases from V and 2 bases from J, with 12 bases between. In germline, CDR1 is SGHTA, CDR2 FQGNSA. The DNA for the CDR3 is TGTGCCAGCAGCTTATCCAGGCGGACAAACTATGGCTACACCTTC. Protein sequence: CASSLSRRTNYGYTF.

The genes are TRBV11-2 and TRBJ2-1; 7 bases are a match to TRBD1. Trimming took 2 bases from V and 9 from J; bases not matched to a gene: 16. This CDR3 spans 17 amino acids. Per germline, CDR1 SGHAT and CDR2 FQNNGV. Written as DNA, the CDR3 is TGTGCCAGCAGCTTAACCCACGGACAGGAGCAGAGGGGTGAGCAGTTCTTC. Its protein is CASSLTHGQEQRGEQFF. Full variable domain (outside the CDR3, taken from reference TRBV11-2 and TRBJ2-1): EAGVAQSPRYKIIEKRQSVAFWCNPISGHATLYWYQQILGQGPKLLIQFQNNGVVDDSQLPKDRFSAERLKGVDSTLKIQPAKLEDSAVYLCASSLTHGQEQRGEQFFGPGTRLTVL.

This clonotype has only a few counts. V gene TRBV5-1 combines with J gene TRBJ2-1, with TRBD1 as a possible D gene (5 bases). The CDR3 contains 14 residues. V was cut by 2 bases and J by 2 bases, with 8 bases left in between. The V gene's germline CDR1 is SGHRS and CDR2 YFSETQ. CDR3 amino acids: CASSLGDPYNEQFF. DNA of the CDR3: TGCGCCAGCAGCTTAGGGGATCCCTACAATGAGCAGTTCTTC.